This T cell receptor (beta chain) was sequenced in a study of shared clonotypes between healthy human individuals. Overall study results and limits: Of the naive CD4 clonotypes, approximately 5% were shared across a few donors. The authors sampled blood alone, and tissue repertoires likely differ.

At the deep level, the assay was run. Measured with immunoSEQ multiplex PCR; TCRdb has only the in-frame clones, and not every one. The profile shows about 2.2 million clones, more than 85% of them singletons. In the case of this clone: Its antigen is unknown.

V trimming: 5 bases; J trimming: 9 bases; junction bases outside the gene matches: 8. The CDR3 length is 13 residues. Looked up from germline, CDR1 is SGHRS and CDR2 is YFSETQ. Naive CD8 cells lacked CD45RO and underwent positive selection for CCR7, leaving out terminally differentiated effector memory CD45RA+ cells. The TCR comes from a man in his late teens or twenties in good health. Some clones in this sample may be carry-over from other donors' samples. Sequenced sample: naive CD8+ T cells from PBMCs. The chain recombines TRBV5-1 with TRBJ2-1; 7 bases agree with TRBD1. The CDR3 region has the DNA TGCGCCAGCAGACCGGACAGGATGGGTGAGCAGTTCTTC. Protein product: CASRPDRMGEQFF.